The 26 T cell receptor beta chains below were found in one sample sequenced in a study of CD8 T cells in Susac syndrome. cDNA came from approximately 0.5 to 1 ug RNA primed by random hexamers. TCRdb fed the immunoSEQ multiplex PCR reads into MiXCR, producing one record per CDR3 protein. The sample contains approximately 120,000 distinct CDR3 sequences, around 94% of which appear only once. Sequenced sample: CD4+ T cells from PBMCs. The receptors derive from a human donor in good health.

J is TRBJ1-5 and V is TRBV30, with TRBD1 as a possible D gene (5 bases). Looked up from germline, CDR1 is GTSNPN and CDR2 is SVGIG (reference sequence). This CDR3 has 13 residues. V lost 5 bases and J lost 7, with 15 bases in between. The CDR3 DNA reads as TGTGCCTGGGCGACAGACCGTAAACAGCCCCAGCATTTT. This gives the protein CAWATDRKQPQHF. Filled out from reference TRBV30 and TRBJ1-5, the complete variable domain reads SQTIHQWPATLVQPVGSPLSLECTVEGTSNPNLYWYRQAAGRGLQLLFYSVGIGQISSEVPQNLSASRPQDRQFILSSKKLLLSDSGFYLCAWATDRKQPQHFGDGTRLSIL.

This sequence joins TRBV30 and TRBJ2-2; D might be TRBD1 or TRBD2, each matching 6 bases. Germline V lookup: CDR1 GTSNPN, CDR2 SVGIG (reference sequence). The V end lost 0 bases, the J end lost 4 bases, and 12 bases lay between the germline ends. The CDR3 has 15 residues. This CDR3 reads CAWSVRGRGTGELFF. The CDR3 nucleotides are TGTGCCTGGAGTGTACGGGGGCGGGGCACCGGGGAGCTGTTTTTT.

The chain recombines TRBV10-3 with TRBJ2-7; D is undetermined. The V and J ends lost 0 bases and 4 bases respectively, with 7 bases between them. The CDR3 covers 13 residues. Looked up from germline, CDR1 is ENHRY and CDR2 is SYGVKD. For the CDR3, the DNA is TGTGCCATCAGTGAGTCTACGCAATACGAGCAGTACTTC. Its protein is CAISESTQYEQYF.

The CDR3 here is CASSLRREPSYEQYF. CDR3 DNA sequence: TGTGCCAGCAGTTTGCGGCGGGAGCCCTCCTACGAGCAGTACTTC. The rearrangement links TRBV12-3 or TRBV12-4 to TRBJ2-7, with TRBD2 matching 7 bases. V was clipped by 3 bases and J by 0 bases; unmatched bases: 5. The CDR3 sequence is 15 residues long.

V usage is TRBV4-3 and J usage is TRBJ2-7; weak D call: TRBD2 (6 bases). V lost 3 bases, J lost 2 bases, and 14 bases lay in between. This CDR3 has 15 amino acids. CDR1 is LGHNA, CDR2 YSLEER, per germline. As DNA, the CDR3 is TGCGCCAGCAGCCAGGGGGGTTATGCCCCCTACGAGCAGTACTTC. Translated: CASSQGGYAPYEQYF.

The chain joins TRBV3-1 to TRBJ2-1; TRBD2 agrees at 9 bases. The CDR3 extends over 14 amino acids. V was pared by 0 bases and J by 15 bases, with 9 bases of the junction left unmatched. Germline assignment: CDR1 LGHDT and CDR2 YNNKEL (reference sequence). Here the CDR3 reads CASSQDPSGTSLFF. The CDR3 DNA sequence: TGTGCCAGCAGCCAAGACCCATCCGGGACTAGCCTGTTCTTC.

The chain combines TRBV7-9 with TRBJ1-4, with unresolved D. The length of the CDR3 is 15 residues. Per the germline V gene, CDR1 is SEHNR and CDR2 is FQNEAQ (reference sequence). Trimming cost V 0 bases and J 8 bases, with 13 bases left between them. CDR3 nucleotide sequence: TGTGCCAGCAGCTTAGCGAGCTCAGTGTGGGAAAAACTGTTTTTT. The encoded protein is CASSLASSVWEKLFF. Based on the CDR3 plus reference TRBV7-9 and TRBJ1-4, the full variable domain is DTGVSQNPRHKITKRGQNVTFRCDPISEHNRLYWYRQTLGQGPEFLTYFQNEAQLEKSRLLSDRFSAERPKGSFSTLEIQRTEQGDSAMYLCASSLASSVWEKLFFGSGTQLSVL.

This rearrangement joins TRBV5-1 to TRBJ2-5; 10 nucleotides align to TRBD2. CDR1 is SGHRS, CDR2 YFSETQ, per germline. Trimming at V came to 0 bases and at J to 2 bases, leaving 4 bases not matched to a gene. This CDR3 has 16 amino acids. This CDR3 reads CASSLVAGGGQETQYF. DNA of the CDR3: TGCGCCAGCAGCTTGGTAGCGGGAGGAGGGCAAGAGACCCAGTACTTC. The full variable domain, its missing parts supplied by reference TRBV5-1 and TRBJ2-5, is KAGVTQTPRYLIKTRGQQVTLSCSPISGHRSVSWYQQTPGQGLQFLFEYFSETQRNKGNFPGRFSGRQFSNSRSEMNVSTLELGDSALYLCASSLVAGGGQETQYFGPGTRLLVL.

The chain couples TRBV30 to TRBJ2-1; the match to TRBD2 covers 8 bases. CDR1 is GTSNPN and CDR2 is SVGIG in the germline V gene (reference sequence). Trimming cost V 2 bases and J 6 bases; bases outside gene matches: 6. There are 14 residues in the CDR3. The CDR3 region is CAWSKAGAPNEQFF. In DNA, the CDR3 is TGTGCCTGGAGTAAAGCGGGAGCGCCCAATGAGCAGTTCTTC.

The rearrangement links TRBV7-2 to TRBJ2-1, with unresolved D. CDR1 SGHTA and CDR2 FQGNSA come from the germline V gene. The CDR3 consists of 13 residues. The V end lost 1 base, the J end lost 7 bases, and 8 bases lay between the germline ends. CDR3 loop: CASSLGRMNEQFF. CDR3 DNA sequence: TGTGCCAGCAGCTTAGGCCGCATGAATGAGCAGTTCTTC. The entire variable domain, with the rest obtained from reference TRBV7-2 and TRBJ2-1, is as follows: GAGVSQSPSNKVTEKGKDVELRCDPISGHTALYWYRQSLGQGLEFLIYFQGNSAPDKSGLPSDRFSAERTGGSVSTLTIQRTQQEDSAVYLCASSLGRMNEQFFGPGTRLTVL.

The gene calls are TRBV19 and TRBJ2-3, with D possibly TRBD2 on 6 matching bases. The CDR3 loop spans 14 amino acids. Trimming shortened V by 3 bases and J by 5 bases, and 12 bases separated the two germline ends. CDR1 and CDR2 from the germline V gene are LNHDA and SQIVND (reference sequence). CDR3 protein: CASSIRGIGDTQYF. For the CDR3, the DNA is TGTGCCAGTAGTATCCGCGGGATAGGAGATACGCAGTATTTT.

CDR3 sequence reads: CASSQYGGDTQYF. The CDR3 DNA is TGCGCCAGCAGCCAATATGGGGGCGATACGCAGTATTTT. The J gene is TRBJ2-3, the V gene TRBV4-3; perhaps TRBD1 as D (6 bases). This CDR3 is built from 13 residues. Germline V gene data show CDR1 as LGHNA and CDR2 as YSLEER. The V end lost 2 bases, the J end lost 6 bases, and 9 bases lay between the germline ends.

The V gene is TRBV7-9, the J gene TRBJ2-4, with D possibly TRBD2 on 7 matching bases. The CDR3 spans 14 residues. Trimming removed 1 base at V and 7 bases at J, with 11 bases between. The germline V gene encodes CDR1 SEHNR and CDR2 FQNEAQ (reference sequence). CDR3 bases: TGTGCCAGCAGCTTAGAACAGGGAGGGAACATTCAGTACTTC. Protein: CASSLEQGGNIQYF.

The chain employs TRBV6-5 and TRBJ1-1, with no clear D. This CDR3 has 12 residues. Per germline, CDR1 MNHEY and CDR2 SVGAGI. Trimming pared 5 bases from V and 8 bases from J, leaving 12 bases between. Written as DNA, the CDR3 is TGTGCCAGCAGTAAGGGCCGACGGGAAGCTTTCTTT. This codes for CASSKGRREAFF.

The chain employs TRBV20-1 and TRBJ1-2, with 12 bases that match TRBD1. Germline V lookup: CDR1 DFQATT, CDR2 SNEGSKA (reference sequence). CDR3 length equals 14 residues. The J segment lost 5 bases and the V segment lost 0 bases, leaving 1 base of the junction unmatched. CDR3 residues: CSAREGQGAYGYTF. The DNA of the CDR3 is TGCAGTGCTAGAGAGGGACAGGGGGCGTATGGCTACACCTTC.

This sequence joins TRBV27 and TRBJ2-7; D might be TRBD1 or TRBD2, each matching 6 bases. Trimming removed 5 bases from V and 1 base from J, with 18 bases in between. The CDR3 covers 16 residues. CDR1 and CDR2 (germline): MNHEY, SMNVEV (reference sequence). CDR3 nucleotides: TGTGCCAGCAGTCCAACAGGGCTAGCGCATTCCTACGAGCAGTACTTC. Its protein product is CASSPTGLAHSYEQYF.

The gene calls are TRBV6-2 or TRBV6-3 and TRBJ2-5; 11 bases map to TRBD2. The CDR3 is made up of 16 amino acids. CDR1 MNHEY and CDR2 SVGEGT come from the germline V gene. V dropped 6 bases and J dropped 4; count of bases not matched to a gene: 10. The chain's CDR3 is CASSGGGLAGGETQYF. DNA of the CDR3: TGTGCCAGCAGCGGCGGAGGCCTAGCGGGAGGAGAGACCCAGTACTTC.

This rearrangement joins TRBV7-2 to TRBJ2-7; D unclear. With 5 bases removed from V and 2 bases from J, the gap between germline ends came to 16 bases. In germline, CDR1 is SGHTA, CDR2 FQGNSA. The CDR3 length is 15 residues. The CDR3 DNA follows: TGTGCCAGCAGCCCATCCTGGGCTCCAGCCTACGAGCAGTACTTC. Translated: CASSPSWAPAYEQYF.

The rearrangement uses TRBV7-9 and TRBJ1-1; perhaps TRBD1 as D (5 bases). Looked up from germline, CDR1 is SEHNR and CDR2 is FQNEAQ (reference sequence). The CDR3 has 13 amino acids. V lost 4 bases and J 11 bases, leaving 17 bases between the germline ends. CDR3 residues: CASSSQAQGVAFF. DNA of the CDR3: TGTGCCAGCAGCTCTCAGGCTCAGGGTGTCGCTTTCTTT.

V is TRBV19 and J is TRBJ1-5; TRBD1 aligns across 9 bases. Germline V CDR1 and CDR2: LNHDA, SQIVND (reference sequence). V was clipped by 10 bases and J by 5 bases; unmatched bases: 6. CDR3 length: 13 residues. CDR3 protein: CATSRTGDQPQHF. CDR3 nucleotide sequence: TGTGCCACCTCCAGGACAGGGGATCAGCCCCAGCATTTT.

The chain has TRBV25-1 and TRBJ1-2, with D unclear. CDR3 length: 16 amino acids. Germline CDR1 MGHDK, CDR2 SYGVNS. V was cut by 3 bases and J by 8 bases, with 22 bases left in between. This CDR3 is CASSDTAGPYLGGYTF. CDR3 sequence (DNA): TGTGCCAGCAGTGATACGGCAGGTCCCTACCTGGGCGGCTACACCTTC.

The chain couples TRBV6-5 to TRBJ1-5; D is perhaps TRBD1 (5 bases). V was trimmed by 0 bases and J by 5 bases, leaving 8 bases between them. CDR1 MNHEY and CDR2 SVGAGI come from the germline V gene. The CDR3 is 14 amino acids. CDR3 in amino acids: CASSYSQGDQPQHF. The CDR3 nucleotides are TGTGCCAGCAGTTACTCGCAGGGTGATCAGCCCCAGCATTTT.

This clonotype has just one count. The J gene is TRBJ2-7, the V gene TRBV6-2 or TRBV6-3, with TRBD1 matching 12 bases. This CDR3 has 16 amino acids. Unmatched junction bases numbered 9, after V lost 5 bases and J lost 4 bases. Germline CDR1 reads MNHEY; CDR2 reads SVGEGT. CDR3 bases: TGTGCCAGCAGTCCAAAGCCGGGACAGGGGGCATACGAGCAGTACTTC. As protein: CASSPKPGQGAYEQYF.

The chain employs TRBV7-9 and TRBJ2-7; D remains unclear. The V gene's germline CDR1 is SEHNR and CDR2 FQNEAQ (reference sequence). The V and J ends lost 1 base and 3 bases respectively, with 4 bases between them. The CDR3 consists of 12 residues. CDR3 sequence reads: CASSLVVYEQYF. The CDR3 region has the DNA TGTGCCAGCAGCTTAGTGGTCTACGAGCAGTACTTC.

The chain uses TRBV5-1 and TRBJ1-4; 7 positions match TRBD1. CDR1 is SGHRS and CDR2 is YFSETQ in the germline V gene. CDR3 length equals 15 residues. V trimming: 4 bases; J trimming: 3 bases; junction bases outside the gene matches: 6. This CDR3 reads CASSLPTGPNEKLFF. The CDR3 coding sequence is TGCGCCAGCAGCCTCCCGACAGGGCCTAATGAAAAACTGTTTTTT. The variable domain in full, completed from reference TRBV5-1 and TRBJ1-4, reads KAGVTQTPRYLIKTRGQQVTLSCSPISGHRSVSWYQQTPGQGLQFLFEYFSETQRNKGNFPGRFSGRQFSNSRSEMNVSTLELGDSALYLCASSLPTGPNEKLFFGSGTQLSVL.

V gene TRBV29-1 combines with J gene TRBJ1-3, with TRBD1 matching 9 bases. V was pared by 6 bases and J by 4 bases, with 7 bases of the junction left unmatched. The V gene's germline CDR1 is SQVTM and CDR2 ANQGSEA. This CDR3 is built from 14 residues. The CDR3 DNA reads TGCAGCGTGGTTCCGGGACAGGGAGGAAACACCATATATTTT. Translating it yields CSVVPGQGGNTIYF.